The present T cell receptor beta chain was sequenced within a study of T cells in Graves' hyperthyroidism and ophthalmopathy. TCR beta CDR3 region amplification was performed from RNA transcripts. The HTBI primer set drove a first-round RT-PCR of the TCR CDR3. TCRdb redid the calling of the multiplex PCR reads with MiXCR, one entry per CDR3 protein. The data show fewer than 550,000 distinct CDR3 sequences, approximately 14% seen once. Germline V gene sequence: CDR1 LGHNA, CDR2 YNFKEQ. The V gene lost 11 bases and the J gene lost 5 bases, with 20 bases spanning the gap. This CDR3 is built from 14 residues. In the case of this clonotype: Its antigen is not identified. This may be a read error: a much more frequent sequence differs by one nucleotide.

Study-wide points: Most thyroid clonotypes that were expanded above 0.001 also turned up in blood.

The chain uses TRBV4-2 and TRBJ2-3; D possibly corresponds to TRBD2 (5 bases). The material sequenced was blood. The clonotype was recovered from a woman between 18 and 29 years old with Graves' hyperthyroidism. The CDR3 loop is CACIDNRGGDTQYF. The CDR3 bases are TGTGCCTGCATTGATAATCGGGGTGGAGATACGCAGTATTTT.